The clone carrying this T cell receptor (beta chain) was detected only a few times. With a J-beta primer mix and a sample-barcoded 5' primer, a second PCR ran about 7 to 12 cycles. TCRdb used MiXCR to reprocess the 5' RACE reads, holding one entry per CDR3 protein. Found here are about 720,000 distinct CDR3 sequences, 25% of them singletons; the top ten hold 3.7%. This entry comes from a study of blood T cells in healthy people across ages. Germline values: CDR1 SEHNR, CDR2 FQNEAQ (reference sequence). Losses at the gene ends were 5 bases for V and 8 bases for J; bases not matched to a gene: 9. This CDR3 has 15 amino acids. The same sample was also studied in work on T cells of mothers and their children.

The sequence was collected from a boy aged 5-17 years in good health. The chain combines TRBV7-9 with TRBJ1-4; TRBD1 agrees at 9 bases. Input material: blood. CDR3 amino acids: CASSPPGQGEEKLFF. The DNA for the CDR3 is TGTGCCAGCAGCCCTCCGGGACAGGGTGAGGAAAAACTGTTTTTT.